One TCR beta chain is described in this entry. Antigen unknown. The data are from a study of post-analysis software for immune sequencing data. Study as a whole: Courses of disease covered relapsing-remitting, secondary progressive and progressive-relapsing multiple sclerosis.

Findings and limits, study-wide: Co-batched samples clustered tightly together by F measure. Patients with multiple sclerosis recorded significantly lower normalized Chao1 diversity than controls, the study found. The five TRBV segments detected at higher frequency in patients than in controls included TRBV5-6, TRBV5-1 and TRBV20-1.

The germline gives CDR1 LNHNV, CDR2 YYDKDF (reference sequence). J lost 4 bases, V lost 3 bases, and 8 bases had no gene match. This CDR3 has 16 residues. Unique molecular identifiers were present in the TCR beta cDNA libraries. The source material, roughly 0.9 to 11 million T cells, gave rise to 400,000 to 550,000 cDNA molecules. TCRdb analysed the PCR reads with MiXCR anew, one entry per CDR3 protein. Of almost 700,000 distinct CDR3 sequences listed, approximately 60% are singletons. The sequencing sample was made of blood. The chain is built from TRBV15 and TRBJ2-1, with 8 bases aligning to TRBD1. This sequence was found in a girl under 10 years old with multiple sclerosis. The CDR3 coding sequence is TGTGCCACCAGCAGTGAGCAGGGGGCCCTATACAATGAGCAGTTCTTC. It yields the protein CATSSEQGALYNEQFF.